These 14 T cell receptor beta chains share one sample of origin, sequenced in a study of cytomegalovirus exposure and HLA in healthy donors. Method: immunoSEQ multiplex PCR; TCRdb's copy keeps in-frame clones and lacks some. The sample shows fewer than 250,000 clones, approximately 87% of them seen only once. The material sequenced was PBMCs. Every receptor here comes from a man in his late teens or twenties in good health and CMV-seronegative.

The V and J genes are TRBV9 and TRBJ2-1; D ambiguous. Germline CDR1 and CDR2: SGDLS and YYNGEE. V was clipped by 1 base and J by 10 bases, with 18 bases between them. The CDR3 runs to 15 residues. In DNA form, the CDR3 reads TGTGCCAGCAGCGTAATGGCAGTGTCGGGTAGGGAGCAGTTCTTC. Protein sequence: CASSVMAVSGREQFF.

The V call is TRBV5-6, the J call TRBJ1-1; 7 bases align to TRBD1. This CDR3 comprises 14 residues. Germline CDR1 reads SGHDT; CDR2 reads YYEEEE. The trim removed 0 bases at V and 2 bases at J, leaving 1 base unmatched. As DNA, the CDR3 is TGTGCCAGCAGCTTGGGGGACAGCAACACTGAAGCTTTCTTT. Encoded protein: CASSLGDSNTEAFF.

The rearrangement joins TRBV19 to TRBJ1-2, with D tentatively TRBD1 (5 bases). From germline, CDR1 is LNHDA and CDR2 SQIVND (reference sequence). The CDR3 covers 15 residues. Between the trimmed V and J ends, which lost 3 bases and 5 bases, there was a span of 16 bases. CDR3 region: CASSIEAVGTYGYTF. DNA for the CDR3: TGTGCCAGTAGTATCGAGGCAGTGGGGACTTATGGCTACACCTTC.

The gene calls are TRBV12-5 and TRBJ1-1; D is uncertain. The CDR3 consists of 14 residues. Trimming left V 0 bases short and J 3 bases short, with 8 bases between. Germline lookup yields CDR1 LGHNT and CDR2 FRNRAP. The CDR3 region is CASGLVGEDTEAFF. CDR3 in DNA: TGTGCTAGTGGTTTGGTCGGGGAAGACACTGAAGCTTTCTTT.

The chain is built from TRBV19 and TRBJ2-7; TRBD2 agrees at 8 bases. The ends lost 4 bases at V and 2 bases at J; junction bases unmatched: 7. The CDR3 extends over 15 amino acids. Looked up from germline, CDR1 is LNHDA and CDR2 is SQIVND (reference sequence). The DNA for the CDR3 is TGTGCCAGTAGTAGCACTAGCGGAGAAACCTACGAGCAGTACTTC. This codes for CASSSTSGETYEQYF. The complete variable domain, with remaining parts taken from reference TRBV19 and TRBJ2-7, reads DGGITQSPKYLFRKEGQNVTLSCEQNLNHDAMYWYRQDPGQGLRLIYYSQIVNDFQKGDIAEGYSVSREKKESFPLTVTSAQKNPTAFYLCASSSTSGETYEQYFGPGTRLTVT.

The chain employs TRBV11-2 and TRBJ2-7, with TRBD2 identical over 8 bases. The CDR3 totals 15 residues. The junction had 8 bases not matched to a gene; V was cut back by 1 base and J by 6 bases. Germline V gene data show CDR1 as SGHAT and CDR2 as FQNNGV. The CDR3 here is CASSLVSSGLSEQYF. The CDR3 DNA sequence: TGTGCCAGCAGCTTAGTGTCTAGCGGGCTGTCCGAGCAGTACTTC.

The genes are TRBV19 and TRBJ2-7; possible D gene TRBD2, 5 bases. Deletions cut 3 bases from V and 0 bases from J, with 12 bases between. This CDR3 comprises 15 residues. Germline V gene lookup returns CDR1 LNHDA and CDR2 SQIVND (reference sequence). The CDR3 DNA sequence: TGTGCCAGTAGTATCTCGGGGTCAAGCTCCTACGAGCAGTACTTC. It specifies CASSISGSSSYEQYF.

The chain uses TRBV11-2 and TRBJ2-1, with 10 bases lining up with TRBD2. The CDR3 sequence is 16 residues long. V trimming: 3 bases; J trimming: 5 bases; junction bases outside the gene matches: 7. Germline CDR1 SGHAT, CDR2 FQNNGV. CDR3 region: CASSFRIAGGNNEQFF. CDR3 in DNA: TGTGCCAGCAGCTTTCGAATAGCGGGGGGTAACAATGAGCAGTTCTTC.

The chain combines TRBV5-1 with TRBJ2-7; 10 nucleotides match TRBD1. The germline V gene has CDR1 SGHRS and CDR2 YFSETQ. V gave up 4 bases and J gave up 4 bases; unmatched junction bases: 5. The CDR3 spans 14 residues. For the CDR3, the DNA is TGCGCCAGCAGCCGGGACAGGGGACCATACGAGCAGTACTTC. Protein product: CASSRDRGPYEQYF.

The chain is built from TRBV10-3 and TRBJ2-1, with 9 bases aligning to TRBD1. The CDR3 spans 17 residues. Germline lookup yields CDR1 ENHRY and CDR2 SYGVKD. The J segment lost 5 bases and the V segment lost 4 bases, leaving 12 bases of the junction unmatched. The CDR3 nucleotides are TGTGCCATCAGTGGCGGTATTACAGGGGGCTTGAACAATGAGCAGTTCTTC. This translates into CAISGGITGGLNNEQFF.

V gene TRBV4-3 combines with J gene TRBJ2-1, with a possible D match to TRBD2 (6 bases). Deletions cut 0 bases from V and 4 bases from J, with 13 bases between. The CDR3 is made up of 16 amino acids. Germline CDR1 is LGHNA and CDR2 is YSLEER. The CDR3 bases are TGCGCCAGCAGCCAAGATCGGGCGGGATCGTACAATGAGCAGTTCTTC. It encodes CASSQDRAGSYNEQFF.

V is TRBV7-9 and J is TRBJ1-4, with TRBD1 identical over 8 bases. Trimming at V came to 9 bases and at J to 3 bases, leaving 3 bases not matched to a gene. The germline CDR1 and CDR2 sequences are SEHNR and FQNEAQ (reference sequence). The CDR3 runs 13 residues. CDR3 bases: TGTGCCAGTCGGGACAGGCCTAATGAAAAACTGTTTTTT. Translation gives CASRDRPNEKLFF.

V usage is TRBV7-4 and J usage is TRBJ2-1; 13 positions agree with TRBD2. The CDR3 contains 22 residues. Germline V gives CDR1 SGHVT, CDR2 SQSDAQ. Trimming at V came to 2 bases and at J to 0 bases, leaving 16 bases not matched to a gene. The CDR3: CASSLCPGPTSGGIYSYNEQFF. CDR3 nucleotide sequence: TGTGCCAGCAGCTTATGCCCGGGACCGACTAGCGGGGGGATTTACTCCTACAATGAGCAGTTCTTC. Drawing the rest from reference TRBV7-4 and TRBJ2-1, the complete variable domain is GAGVSQSPRYKVAKRGRDVALRCDSISGHVTLYWYRQTLGQGSEVLTYSQSDAQRDKSGRPSGRFSAERPERSVSTLKIQRTEQGDSAVYLCASSLCPGPTSGGIYSYNEQFFGPGTRLTVL.

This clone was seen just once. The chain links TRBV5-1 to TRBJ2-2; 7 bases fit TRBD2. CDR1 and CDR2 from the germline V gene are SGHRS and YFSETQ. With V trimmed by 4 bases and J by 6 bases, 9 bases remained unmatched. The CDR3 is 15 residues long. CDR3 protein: CASSQTGRKSGELFF. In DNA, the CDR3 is TGCGCCAGCAGCCAAACCGGGAGGAAATCCGGGGAGCTGTTTTTT.